These 8 T cell receptor beta chains were all obtained from the same sample, sequenced in a study of human T cells and chemical hapten exposure. One entry per CDR3 protein results from TCRdb running MiXCR on the RACE reads. The top ten clones hold approximately 1.2% of a sample with fewer than 300,000 distinct CDR3 sequences, roughly 7.7% of them seen once. As to time point: pre-sensitization, week 0. Noted treatment: therapeutic diphenylcyclopropenone sensitization with weekly scalp DPC. The source material was whole blood, sampled in connection with sensitization to the hapten diphenylcyclopropenone (DPC). These receptor sequences come from a man younger than 35 with alopecia areata. Some clones in this sample may be carry-over from other donors' samples.

This clonotype occurred many times. The chain combines TRBV4-1 with TRBJ1-1; TRBD1 aligns across 9 bases. The CDR3 runs to 15 residues. The V and J ends lost 8 bases and 0 bases, in that order; junction bases with no gene match: 7. From germline, CDR1 is MGHRA and CDR2 YSYEKL. The CDR3 region has the DNA TGCGCCAGCGCAATTGACAGGGGGATGAACACTGAAGCTTTCTTT. Encoded protein: CASAIDRGMNTEAFF.

This clonotype was counted only a few times. The chain joins TRBV20-1 to TRBJ2-2; 7 positions match TRBD1. CDR1 and CDR2 (germline): DFQATT, SNEGSKA (reference sequence). The CDR3 totals 13 residues. Unmatched junction bases numbered 2, after V lost 3 bases and J lost 4 bases. CDR3 nucleotide sequence: TGCAGTGCTAGGAACAGGGGCACCGGGGAGCTGTTTTTT. This codes for CSARNRGTGELFF.

This clonotype has just one count. The gene calls are TRBV27 and TRBJ2-1; D gene uncertain. This CDR3 has 16 residues. Per germline, CDR1 MNHEY and CDR2 SMNVEV (reference sequence). V lost 0 bases, J lost 0 bases, and 9 bases lay in between. The CDR3 sequence is CASSLSWASSYNEQFF. The CDR3 nucleotides are TGTGCCAGCAGTTTATCGTGGGCGAGCTCCTACAATGAGCAGTTCTTC.

In this sample, this clonotype turned up a few times. The chain links TRBV6-2 or TRBV6-3 to TRBJ1-1; no clear D gene. Germline lookup yields CDR1 MNHEY and CDR2 SVGEGT. V was trimmed by 2 bases and J by 3 bases, leaving 13 bases between them. The CDR3 is 15 amino acids. For the CDR3, the DNA is TGTGCCAGCAGTTACGCAGGCGGGCACGACACTGAAGCTTTCTTT. Translating it yields CASSYAGGHDTEAFF.

This clonotype showed up just a few times. V is TRBV20-1 and J is TRBJ1-5, with TRBD1 identical over 7 bases. V trimming: 2 bases; J trimming: 7 bases; junction bases outside the gene matches: 8. Germline V gene data show CDR1 as DFQATT and CDR2 as SNEGSKA (reference sequence). This CDR3 is built from 14 residues. The CDR3 region is CSARLQGLRQPQHF. The DNA of the CDR3 is TGCAGTGCTAGACTACAGGGGCTTAGGCAGCCCCAGCATTTT.

In its sample, this clonotype was seen a few times. The genes are TRBV29-1 and TRBJ2-1; either TRBD1 or TRBD2 may supply D (5 bases each). Germline V gene data show CDR1 as SQVTM and CDR2 as ANQGSEA. The V gene lost 7 bases and the J gene lost 7 bases, with 14 bases spanning the gap. The CDR3 sequence is 12 residues long. The CDR3 DNA reads as TGCAGCGCGGGACGGTACGAAAATGAGCAGTTCTTC. It is translated as CSAGRYENEQFF.

This clonotype was seen ten or more times. The chain carries TRBV6-2 or TRBV6-3 and TRBJ2-1, with D hard to call. Trimming removed 5 bases at V and 4 bases at J, with 6 bases between. This CDR3 has 12 residues. Germline CDR1 reads MNHEY; CDR2 reads SVGEGT. The CDR3 sequence: CASSDDYNEQFF. CDR3 DNA sequence: TGTGCCAGCAGTGACGATTACAATGAGCAGTTCTTC.

This clonotype was recorded a few times. The chain combines TRBV3-1 with TRBJ1-5; D perhaps matches TRBD1 (6 bases). The germline V and J ends were trimmed by 0 bases and 6 bases, with 12 bases remaining between them. The CDR3 covers 15 residues. The germline gives CDR1 LGHDT, CDR2 YNNKEL (reference sequence). This chain's CDR3 is CASSQDTRGVQPQHF. CDR3 DNA: TGTGCCAGCAGCCAAGATACCAGGGGTGTTCAGCCCCAGCATTTT. Based on the CDR3 plus reference TRBV3-1 and TRBJ1-5, the full variable domain is DTAVSQTPKYLVTQMGNDKSIKCEQNLGHDTMYWYKQDSKKFLKIMFSYNNKELIINETVPNRFSPKSPDKAHLNLHINSLELGDSAVYFCASSQDTRGVQPQHFGDGTRLSIL.